This T cell receptor beta chain came from a study of identical twins. Notes on the study in general: Clonotypes of the beta chain that were abundant in cord blood carried fewer insertions (memory repertoires showed none).

CDR3 size: 15 residues. Looked up from germline, CDR1 is SNHLY and CDR2 is FYNNEI. V gave up 2 bases and J gave up 8 bases, with 16 bases separating them. Template switching (which added a universal primer site) was used, and cDNA carried unique molecular identifiers. TCRdb passed the 5' RACE reads through MiXCR, listing each CDR3 protein once. The profile shows around 280,000 distinct CDR3 sequences, under 9% of them singletons. This clonotype occurred many times. Its antigen is still unknown. A further study also used this sample, focusing on yellow fever vaccine responses in identical twins.

The genes are TRBV2 and TRBJ2-1; tentative D call: TRBD2 (5 bases). The specimen sequenced was memory (CD45RO+) T cells sorted from blood. The receptor was derived from a woman younger than 30 in good health. This CDR3 is CASSESSAQPDEQFF. In DNA form, the CDR3 reads TGTGCCAGCAGTGAAAGTAGCGCCCAGCCAGATGAGCAGTTCTTC.